The entry below describes one T cell receptor (beta chain). Its antigen is still unknown. The data originate from a study of cytomegalovirus exposure and HLA in healthy donors. General study points: Sequencing had likely introduced a cluster of highly shared sequence variants as an artifact. The study had only CMV serostatus as immune exposure information.

CDR1 and CDR2 (germline): SGHVS, FQNEAQ. The trim removed 0 bases at V and 3 bases at J, leaving 1 base unmatched. CDR3 length equals 15 residues. The PCR employed 60 Vbeta primers together with 13 Jbeta primers. TCRdb's table, derived via immunoSEQ multiplex PCR, lists solely in-frame clones and lacks some. The sample consists of about 130,000 clones, 75% to 85% of them appearing once. The clonotype originates from a woman between 35 and 50 years old in good health and CMV-seronegative. The chain combines TRBV7-8 with TRBJ1-4, with 7 bases lining up with TRBD1. The source material was PBMCs. The CDR3, as DNA: TGTGCCAGCAGCTTAGCTCAGGGGGCTAATGAAAAACTGTTTTTT. Its protein is CASSLAQGANEKLFF.